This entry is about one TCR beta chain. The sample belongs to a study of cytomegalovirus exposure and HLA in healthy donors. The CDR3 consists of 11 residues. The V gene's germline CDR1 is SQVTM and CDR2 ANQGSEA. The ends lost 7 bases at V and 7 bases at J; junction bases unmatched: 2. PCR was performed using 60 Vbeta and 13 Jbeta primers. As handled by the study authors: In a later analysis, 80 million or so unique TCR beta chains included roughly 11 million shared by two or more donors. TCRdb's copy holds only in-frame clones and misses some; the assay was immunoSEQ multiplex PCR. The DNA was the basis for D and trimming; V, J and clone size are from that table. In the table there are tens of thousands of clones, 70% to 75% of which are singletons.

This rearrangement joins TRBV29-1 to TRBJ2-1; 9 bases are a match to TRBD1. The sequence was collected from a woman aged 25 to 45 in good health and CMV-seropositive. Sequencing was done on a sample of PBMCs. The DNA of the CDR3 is TGCAGCGCAGACAGGGGGAATGAGCAGTTCTTC. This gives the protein CSADRGNEQFF.